A single sample is the source of the 32 T cell receptor beta chains below, sequenced in a study of shared clonotypes between healthy human individuals. Sequencing used immunoSEQ multiplex PCR; TCRdb keeps in-frame clones, though not all of them. Of some 2,500,000 clones listed, around 92% are singletons. The specimen was naive CD4+ T cells from PBMCs. The sample's subset: CD45RA+ positively selected. The receptors originated from a man aged 18 to 29 in good health. Some clones in this sample may be carry-over from other donors' samples.

This clone was seen only once. The CDR3 reads CASSSWVDTQYF. The CDR3 region has the DNA TGTGCCAGCAGTAGCTGGGTAGATACGCAGTATTTT. The chain is built from TRBV7-2 and TRBJ2-3, with unresolved D. CDR3 length: 12 residues. Germline assignment: CDR1 SGHTA and CDR2 FQGNSA. With 6 bases removed from V and 5 bases from J, the gap between germline ends came to 9 bases.

V and J are TRBV5-1 and TRBJ1-5; no firm D call. This CDR3 spans 14 amino acids. CDR1 and CDR2 from the germline V gene are SGHRS and YFSETQ. Trimming took off 0 bases at V and 7 bases at J, with 11 bases between the two ends. CDR3 bases: TGCGCCAGCAGCTTGGATTTCTCCAGCCAGCCCCAGCATTTT. This translates into CASSLDFSSQPQHF.

This chain links TRBV6-1 with TRBJ2-1; the match to TRBD2 covers 11 bases. The CDR3 totals 15 residues. The ends lost 7 bases at V and 7 bases at J; junction bases unmatched: 9. Germline V gives CDR1 MNHNS, CDR2 SASEGT. CDR3 DNA: TGTGCCAGCACCATTAGCGGGAGGGCCTGGAATGAGCAGTTCTTC. Translation: CASTISGRAWNEQFF.

This chain connects TRBV11-2 to TRBJ2-7; D uncertain. Deletions cut 2 bases from V and 7 bases from J, with 15 bases between. CDR1 is SGHAT and CDR2 is FQNNGV in the germline V gene. This CDR3 comprises 14 residues. CDR3 sequence (DNA): TGTGCCAGCAGCTTAAGATTGGGGTCTGGGGAGCAGTACTTC. As protein: CASSLRLGSGEQYF. Complete variable domain (other parts from reference TRBV11-2 and TRBJ2-7): EAGVAQSPRYKIIEKRQSVAFWCNPISGHATLYWYQQILGQGPKLLIQFQNNGVVDDSQLPKDRFSAERLKGVDSTLKIQPAKLEDSAVYLCASSLRLGSGEQYFGPGTRLTVT.

The rearrangement links TRBV7-2 to TRBJ1-1; D ambiguous. Germline V lookup: CDR1 SGHTA, CDR2 FQGNSA. Trimming cost V 0 bases and J 8 bases, with 10 bases left between them. The CDR3 loop spans 13 amino acids. CDR3 region: CASSLAVRGEAFF. CDR3 in DNA: TGTGCCAGCAGCTTAGCGGTCAGAGGAGAAGCTTTCTTT.

The V gene is TRBV5-1, the J gene TRBJ1-5; 10 positions match TRBD1. CDR1 SGHRS and CDR2 YFSETQ come from the germline V gene. The CDR3 loop spans 17 amino acids. V lost 4 bases, J lost 2 bases, and 9 bases stayed unmatched. CDR3 protein: CASSAGTGDWGNQPQHF. Here the CDR3 DNA reads TGCGCCAGCAGCGCCGGGACAGGGGATTGGGGCAATCAGCCCCAGCATTTT.

The chain has TRBV19 and TRBJ2-7; maybe TRBD1 (5 bases). Germline CDR1 is LNHDA and CDR2 is SQIVND (reference sequence). Trimming stripped 3 bases from V and 3 bases from J, with 12 bases between. The length of the CDR3 is 14 residues. The chain's CDR3 is CASSIQGRIYEQYF. The CDR3 coding sequence is TGTGCCAGTAGTATCCAGGGAAGGATCTACGAGCAGTACTTC.

In DNA form, the CDR3 reads TGTGCCAGCAGCCACCGGGACAGCTCGAACACCGGGGAGCTGTTTTTT. This sequence encodes CASSHRDSSNTGELFF. This chain joins TRBV7-9 and TRBJ2-2; 7 bases line up with TRBD1. Per the germline V gene, CDR1 is SEHNR and CDR2 is FQNEAQ (reference sequence). Germline trimming cut 5 bases from V and 0 bases from J; bases unmatched to any gene: 6. CDR3 length: 16 amino acids.

V gene TRBV30 combines with J gene TRBJ2-7; a possible D gene is TRBD2 (6 bases). V dropped 3 bases and J dropped 12 bases, with 24 bases sitting between them. The CDR3 totals 14 residues. Germline V gene sequence: CDR1 GTSNPN, CDR2 SVGIG (reference sequence). In DNA, the CDR3 is TGTGCCTGGAGACACGGGACTTCTATCGGCTGGGTGTACTTC. Residues: CAWRHGTSIGWVYF.

Turning to this clone: The sample has other DNA sequences that encode this CDR3 too. J is TRBJ2-2 and V is TRBV5-1; D gene uncertain. Per germline, CDR1 SGHRS and CDR2 YFSETQ. The ends were cut back, 5 bases at V and 3 bases at J, with 8 bases in the middle. This CDR3 has 13 amino acids. This chain's CDR3 is CASSSQDTGELFF. CDR3 coding DNA: TGCGCCAGCAGTTCTCAGGACACCGGGGAGCTGTTTTTT.

The J gene is TRBJ2-2, the V gene TRBV18; D perhaps matches TRBD2 (5 bases). CDR3 size: 15 residues. Trimming pared 5 bases from V and 2 bases from J, leaving 12 bases between. Germline V lookup: CDR1 KGHSH, CDR2 LQKENI. CDR3 residues: CASSTRVANTGELFF. The CDR3 bases are TGTGCCAGCTCAACGCGGGTAGCTAACACCGGGGAGCTGTTTTTT. The full variable domain, with the rest looked up from reference TRBV18 and TRBJ2-2, is NAGVMQNPRHLVRRRGQEARLRCSPMKGHSHVYWYRQLPEEGLKFMVYLQKENIIDESGMPKERFSAEFPKEGPSILRIQQVVRGDSAAYFCASSTRVANTGELFFGEGSRLTVL.

This clone has just one count. The CDR3: CATSRTGQLYEQYF. CDR3 nucleotide sequence: TGTGCCACCAGCAGGACAGGGCAACTCTACGAGCAGTACTTC. This chain connects TRBV15 to TRBJ2-7; TRBD1 matches 7 bases. V lost 3 bases, J lost 3 bases, and 5 bases stayed unmatched. There are 14 residues in the CDR3. From germline, CDR1 is LNHNV and CDR2 YYDKDF (reference sequence).

The V call is TRBV6-5, the J call TRBJ1-1; 8 nucleotides align to TRBD1. The V gene's germline CDR1 is MNHEY and CDR2 SVGAGI. Trimming removed 0 bases from V and 2 bases from J; junction bases left unmatched: 2. The CDR3 has 15 residues. DNA for the CDR3: TGTGCCAGCAGTTACTCGACAGGGGCCAACACTGAAGCTTTCTTT. Translated: CASSYSTGANTEAFF.

This chain connects TRBV7-9 to TRBJ1-3, with 8 bases aligning to TRBD1. Germline V lookup: CDR1 SEHNR, CDR2 FQNEAQ (reference sequence). This CDR3 spans 16 amino acids. J lost 4 bases, V lost 5 bases, and 10 bases had no gene match. CDR3 in amino acids: CASSLRGQGGGNTIYF. The CDR3 nucleotides are TGTGCCAGCAGCCTTAGAGGACAGGGCGGAGGAAACACCATATATTTT.

With regard to this clone: This CDR3 is also generated by other DNA sequences in the sample. The V gene is TRBV18, the J gene TRBJ1-4; no clear D. The germline gives CDR1 KGHSH, CDR2 LQKENI. V was shortened by 3 bases and J by 0 bases, with 11 bases between the two germline ends. The CDR3 runs to 16 residues. The CDR3 DNA reads TGTGCCAGCTCACCGCGGCAGCCTGCAACTAATGAAAAACTGTTTTTT. It encodes CASSPRQPATNEKLFF.

The V gene is TRBV6-5, the J gene TRBJ2-7; D is undetermined. CDR1 and CDR2 (germline): MNHEY, SVGAGI. Trimming took 3 bases from V and 7 from J, leaving 13 bases between them. The CDR3 totals 13 residues. The chain's CDR3 is CASSYGAWGEQYF. CDR3 in DNA: TGTGCCAGCAGTTATGGCGCCTGGGGAGAGCAGTACTTC.

The CDR3, as DNA: TGTGCCAGCAGCATTGGGACCGATGGCTACACCTTC. Its translation: CASSIGTDGYTF. This chain connects TRBV7-9 to TRBJ1-2, with a tentative D call TRBD1 (5 bases). The CDR3 covers 12 residues. V lost 5 bases, J lost 6 bases, and 10 bases lay in between. The germline V gene has CDR1 SEHNR and CDR2 FQNEAQ (reference sequence). Full variable domain (outside the CDR3, taken from reference TRBV7-9 and TRBJ1-2): DTGVSQNPRHKITKRGQNVTFRCDPISEHNRLYWYRQTLGQGPEFLTYFQNEAQLEKSRLLSDRFSAERPKGSFSTLEIQRTEQGDSAMYLCASSIGTDGYTFGSGTRLTVV.

The chain carries TRBV14 and TRBJ1-2, with a tentative D call TRBD1 (6 bases). The germline gives CDR1 SGHDN, CDR2 FVKESK. The CDR3 contains 13 residues. V was trimmed by 1 base and J by 5 bases, leaving 8 bases between them. The CDR3 DNA sequence: TGTGCCAGCAGCCAAGCCCAGGGGTATGGCTACACCTTC. Protein: CASSQAQGYGYTF. The variable domain in full, completed from reference TRBV14 and TRBJ1-2, reads EAGVTQFPSHSVIEKGQTVTLRCDPISGHDNLYWYRRVMGKEIKFLLHFVKESKQDESGMPNNRFLAERTGGTYSTLKVQPAELEDSGVYFCASSQAQGYGYTFGSGTRLTVV.

In the case of this clone: The sample holds other DNA sequences that translate to the same CDR3. The chain uses TRBV10-3 and TRBJ2-3; D unclear. The CDR3 extends over 12 amino acids. V was clipped by 6 bases and J by 0 bases, with 4 bases between them. Looked up from germline, CDR1 is ENHRY and CDR2 is SYGVKD. This CDR3 is CAISTSTDTQYF. The CDR3 nucleotides are TGTGCCATCAGCACTAGCACAGATACGCAGTATTTT.

The chain is built from TRBV27 and TRBJ1-4; tentative D call: TRBD1 (5 bases). The CDR3 is 14 residues long. Germline lookup yields CDR1 MNHEY and CDR2 SMNVEV (reference sequence). The V gene lost 2 bases and the J gene lost 5 bases, with 9 bases spanning the gap. CDR3 nucleotide sequence: TGTGCCAGCAGTTTAGGGGGGTCCAATGAAAAACTGTTTTTT. This sequence encodes CASSLGGSNEKLFF.

The chain has TRBV5-1 and TRBJ2-7; D possibly corresponds to TRBD1 (5 bases). V lost 0 bases to trimming and J lost 7 bases, with 11 bases between them. Germline CDR1 SGHRS, CDR2 YFSETQ. This CDR3 has 13 amino acids. The CDR3 spells CASSLVPQGEQYF. CDR3 DNA sequence: TGCGCCAGCAGCTTGGTCCCCCAGGGTGAGCAGTACTTC.

The chain carries TRBV18 and TRBJ2-2, with 11 positions matching TRBD2. V dropped 3 bases and J dropped 7; count of bases not matched to a gene: 7. Germline CDR1 KGHSH, CDR2 LQKENI. The CDR3 consists of 16 residues. Here the CDR3 reads CASSPALAGAGGELFF. In DNA form, the CDR3 reads TGTGCCAGCTCACCGGCACTAGCGGGAGCTGGCGGGGAGCTGTTTTTT.

The V call is TRBV11-2, the J call TRBJ2-7; D uncertain. V gave up 5 bases and J gave up 0 bases, with 11 bases separating them. Germline V gene lookup returns CDR1 SGHAT and CDR2 FQNNGV. The CDR3 totals 14 residues. CDR3: CASSPIKGSYEQYF. The CDR3 DNA reads TGTGCCAGCAGCCCCATCAAGGGCTCCTACGAGCAGTACTTC.

This clone was picked up one time. The chain links TRBV11-2 to TRBJ2-5; 8 bases align to TRBD1. The trim removed 5 bases at V and 2 bases at J, leaving 7 bases unmatched. The CDR3 loop spans 15 amino acids. From germline, CDR1 is SGHAT and CDR2 FQNNGV. Here the CDR3 DNA reads TGTGCCAGCAGCCGAGCTAGGACAGGGCAAGAGACCCAGTACTTC. This translates into CASSRARTGQETQYF.

The DNA of the CDR3 is TGCAGCGCCACAACAGGGGGTGCCACTGAAGCTTTCTTT. It encodes CSATTGGATEAFF. V and J are TRBV29-1 and TRBJ1-1, with TRBD1 matching 8 bases. Germline V gene lookup returns CDR1 SQVTM and CDR2 ANQGSEA. The CDR3 runs to 13 residues. V dropped 7 bases and J dropped 4; count of bases not matched to a gene: 8.

The CDR3 region has the DNA TGCGCCAGCAGCCCACTAAACCCGACAGCTAGCACCGGGGAGCTGTTTTTT. Translation: CASSPLNPTASTGELFF. The chain links TRBV5-1 to TRBJ2-2; D might be TRBD1 (5 bases). CDR1 and CDR2 (germline): SGHRS, YFSETQ. This CDR3 has 17 residues. V was cut by 4 bases and J by 4 bases, with 20 bases left in between.

The V gene is TRBV5-1, the J gene TRBJ1-2; TRBD1 matches at 10 bases. V was pared by 5 bases and J by 8 bases, with 6 bases of the junction left unmatched. From germline, CDR1 is SGHRS and CDR2 YFSETQ. CDR3 length equals 13 residues. CDR3 in amino acids: CASRGQGMEGYTF. The CDR3 DNA sequence: TGCGCCAGCAGGGGACAGGGGATGGAGGGCTACACCTTC.

The genes are TRBV30 and TRBJ1-5, with 7 bases fitting TRBD1. The CDR3 length is 15 residues. V was pared by 2 bases and J by 6 bases, with 10 bases of the junction left unmatched. CDR1 is GTSNPN and CDR2 is SVGIG in the germline V gene (reference sequence). CDR3 region: CAWSPPGTALQPQHF. The CDR3 nucleotides read TGTGCCTGGAGTCCCCCCGGGACAGCACTTCAGCCCCAGCATTTT.

The sample holds one count of this clone. The rearrangement joins TRBV5-4 to TRBJ2-5, with 10 bases that match TRBD2. Germline values: CDR1 SGHNT, CDR2 YYREEE (reference sequence). The trim removed 4 bases at V and 5 bases at J, leaving 8 bases unmatched. The CDR3 runs 15 residues. CDR3 loop: CASSTKAGGRETQYF. For the CDR3, the DNA is TGTGCCAGCAGCACGAAAGCGGGGGGGAGGGAGACCCAGTACTTC.

The rearrangement joins TRBV12-5 to TRBJ2-1; 10 positions agree with TRBD1. J gave up 8 bases and V 6 bases, and 7 bases lay outside the gene matches. The V gene's germline CDR1 is LGHNT and CDR2 FRNRAP. The CDR3 is 14 amino acids. The CDR3 sequence: CASGPGTGVDEQFF. The CDR3 DNA sequence: TGTGCTAGTGGGCCCGGGACAGGGGTGGATGAGCAGTTCTTC.

This sequence joins TRBV5-4 and TRBJ2-2; D is unclear. V dropped 0 bases and J dropped 4 bases, with 10 bases sitting between them. CDR3 size: 15 residues. Per germline, CDR1 SGHNT and CDR2 YYREEE (reference sequence). As DNA, the CDR3 is TGTGCCAGCAGCTTGGTCTCTTCGATCACCGGGGAGCTGTTTTTT. Translated, it gives CASSLVSSITGELFF.

The rearrangement links TRBV5-1 to TRBJ1-1, with a weak D call TRBD1 (6 bases). The CDR3 extends over 14 amino acids. Trimming pared 3 bases from V and 1 base from J, leaving 10 bases between. Germline loops: CDR1 SGHRS, CDR2 YFSETQ. CDR3 residues: CASSWDTKNTEAFF. CDR3 bases: TGCGCCAGCAGCTGGGACACGAAGAACACTGAAGCTTTCTTT.